The 5 T cell receptor beta chains reported below all come from one sample, sequenced in a study of cytomegalovirus exposure and HLA in healthy donors. The study ran its PCR with 60 Vbeta and 13 Jbeta primers. TCRdb keeps only in-frame clones here, not all; method: immunoSEQ multiplex PCR. This table has 270,000 or so clones, 86% appearing once. The sequencing sample was made of PBMCs. The receptors were gathered from a man between 40 and 49 years old in good health and CMV-seropositive.

CDR3 DNA: TGTGCCACCCGGGGACTAGCGGTACATGAGCAGTTCTTC. This gives the protein CATRGLAVHEQFF. The chain recombines TRBV11-2 with TRBJ2-1; 11 bases are shared with TRBD2. In germline, CDR1 is SGHAT, CDR2 FQNNGV. V lost 10 bases, J lost 8 bases, and 7 bases stayed unmatched. The CDR3 extends over 13 amino acids.

The CDR3 protein is CASSPYSSGNTIYF. For the CDR3, the DNA is TGTGCCAGCTCACCCTACAGCTCTGGAAACACCATATATTTT. The J gene is TRBJ1-3, the V gene TRBV18; unclear D gene. V was trimmed by 3 bases and J by 0 bases, leaving 6 bases between them. The germline gives CDR1 KGHSH, CDR2 LQKENI. The CDR3 has 14 residues.

J is TRBJ1-6 and V is TRBV5-1; D is uncertain. This CDR3 region has 14 residues. Trimming shortened V by 6 bases and J by 6 bases, and 13 bases separated the two germline ends. CDR1 and CDR2 from the germline V gene are SGHRS and YFSETQ. The CDR3 nucleotides read TGCGCCAGCACTCAAGAATCGGGTAATTCACCCCTCCACTTT. Protein sequence: CASTQESGNSPLHF.

This clone came up a few times. The chain employs TRBV5-6 and TRBJ2-2; 8 bases line up with TRBD1. The V gene's germline CDR1 is SGHDT and CDR2 YYEEEE. Germline trimming cut 6 bases from V and 3 bases from J; bases unmatched to any gene: 7. CDR3 size: 15 residues. The CDR3 sequence is CASTPGQGDTGELFF. The CDR3, as DNA: TGTGCCAGCACCCCTGGACAGGGCGACACCGGGGAGCTGTTTTTT. The entire variable domain, with the rest obtained from reference TRBV5-6 and TRBJ2-2, is as follows: DAGVTQSPTHLIKTRGQQVTLRCSPKSGHDTVSWYQQALGQGPQFIFQYYEEEERQRGNFPDRFSGHQFPNYSSELNVNALLLGDSALYLCASTPGQGDTGELFFGEGSRLTVL.

The rearrangement joins TRBV28 to TRBJ2-7; TRBD1 matches 9 bases. This CDR3 comprises 18 residues. The ends lost 5 bases at V and 1 base at J; junction bases unmatched: 15. Germline V gene data show CDR1 as MDHEN and CDR2 as SYDVKM. The CDR3 nucleotides read TGTGCCAGCAGTCCGAGGACAGGGGCCCACCAACTTTCCTACGAGCAGTACTTC. Its translation is CASSPRTGAHQLSYEQYF. The whole variable domain, remainder taken from reference TRBV28 and TRBJ2-7, is DVKVTQSSRYLVKRTGEKVFLECVQDMDHENMFWYRQDPGLGLRLIYFSYDVKMKEKGDIPEGYSVSREKKERFSLILESASTNQTSMYLCASSPRTGAHQLSYEQYFGPGTRLTVT.